This TCR beta chain was sequenced during a study of blood T cell repertoires in COVID-19. Background on the study: Sources were T cells, B-cell-depleted T cells, or PBMCs; the material itself was cDNA or gDNA.

Germline CDR1 is MDHEN and CDR2 is SYDVKM. V dropped 7 bases and J dropped 6; count of bases not matched to a gene: 7. This CDR3 contains 14 residues. Sequencing was performed with immunoSEQ multiplex PCR; in TCRdb, only in-frame clones are kept and a portion is missing. Of 330,000 or so clones listed, roughly nine tenths were seen once; the top ten hold approximately 17%. Individuals aged about 18 to 89 years were recruited from roughly 22 US areas. The study assigned cohorts using participant-reported clinical history. This clonotype was obtained from a woman in her twenties or thirties who had recovered from COVID-19. The sequenced material came from PBMCs or T cells enriched from blood (not recorded which). The chain links TRBV28 to TRBJ2-7; 12 bases map to TRBD2. The CDR3 DNA follows: TGTGCCAGCACGATGACTAGCGGGAGCCCCGAGCAGTACTTC. As protein: CASTMTSGSPEQYF. Filled out from reference TRBV28 and TRBJ2-7, the complete variable domain reads DVKVTQSSRYLVKRTGEKVFLECVQDMDHENMFWYRQDPGLGLRLIYFSYDVKMKEKGDIPEGYSVSREKKERFSLILESASTNQTSMYLCASTMTSGSPEQYFGPGTRLTVT.